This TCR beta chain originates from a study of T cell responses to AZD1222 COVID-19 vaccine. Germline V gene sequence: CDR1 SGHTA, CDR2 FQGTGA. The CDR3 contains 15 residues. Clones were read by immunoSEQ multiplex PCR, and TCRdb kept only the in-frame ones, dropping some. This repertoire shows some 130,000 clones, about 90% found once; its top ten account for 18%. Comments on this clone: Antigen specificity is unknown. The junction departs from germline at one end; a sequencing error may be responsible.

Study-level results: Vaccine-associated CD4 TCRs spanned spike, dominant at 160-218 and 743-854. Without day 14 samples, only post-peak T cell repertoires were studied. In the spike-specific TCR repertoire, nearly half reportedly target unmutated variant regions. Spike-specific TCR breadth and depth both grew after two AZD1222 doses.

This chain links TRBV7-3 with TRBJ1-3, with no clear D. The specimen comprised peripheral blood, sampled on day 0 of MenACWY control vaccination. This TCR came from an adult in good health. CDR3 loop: CASSLGSTIWKHHIF. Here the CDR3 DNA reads TGTGCCAGCAGCTTAGGATCGACAATCTGGAAACACCATATATTT.